Listed here are 13 T cell receptor beta chains from one sample, sequenced in a study of CD8+ T cells in alopecia areata. Reverse transcription of extracted RNA yielded cDNA, which provided the sequencing template. Clones were read by immunoSEQ multiplex PCR, and TCRdb kept only the in-frame ones, dropping some. The repertoire holds over 150,000 clones, about 61% seen once, with 4% to 6% in the top ten. Sequenced: CD8+ T cells sorted from blood. The source of these receptors is a human donor in good health.

This clone was detected only a few times. CDR3 sequence reads: CSVTRTGRLEQYF. The CDR3 nucleotides read TGCAGCGTTACCCGGACAGGGCGCCTCGAGCAGTACTTC. The genes are TRBV29-1 and TRBJ2-7; 8 nucleotides agree with TRBD1. V shed 5 bases, J shed 6 bases, and the junction held 9 bases outside the gene matches. The CDR3 runs to 13 residues. Germline CDR1 SQVTM, CDR2 ANQGSEA.

The chain is built from TRBV9 and TRBJ2-2, with D hard to call. CDR1 is SGDLS and CDR2 is YYNGEE in the germline V gene. The CDR3 extends over 11 amino acids. Trimming took 2 bases from V and 8 from J, leaving 4 bases between them. CDR3 sequence reads: CASSVQGELFF. CDR3 coding DNA: TGTGCCAGCAGCGTCCAGGGGGAGCTGTTTTTT.

V usage is TRBV27 and J usage is TRBJ2-7, with 9 bases matching TRBD1. The CDR3 runs to 17 residues. Germline V CDR1 and CDR2: MNHEY, SMNVEV (reference sequence). The V gene end was trimmed by 5 bases and the J gene end by 0 bases; junction bases not matched to a gene: 11. The CDR3 DNA reads TGTGCCAGCAGTGCACCCCGAGGGGACAGGGCCTCCTACGAGCAGTACTTC. This gives the protein CASSAPRGDRASYEQYF.

The gene calls are TRBV7-9 and TRBJ1-2, with D possibly matching TRBD1 (5 bases). Looked up from germline, CDR1 is SEHNR and CDR2 is FQNEAQ (reference sequence). V was shortened by 0 bases and J by 4 bases, with 12 bases between the two germline ends. The CDR3 totals 15 residues. The CDR3 region has the DNA TGTGCCAGCAGCTTAGCGATCGGCGGGGGCTATGGCTACACCTTC. It is translated as CASSLAIGGGYGYTF.

The chain links TRBV29-1 to TRBJ2-5; tentative D call: TRBD2 (6 bases). V was cut by 5 bases and J by 2 bases, with 9 bases left in between. Germline values: CDR1 SQVTM, CDR2 ANQGSEA. This CDR3 has 12 amino acids. The DNA for the CDR3 is TGCAGCGTTCTCCGGGGGCAAGAGACCCAGTACTTC. Its protein is CSVLRGQETQYF.

This clone was seen once. This chain connects TRBV5-6 to TRBJ1-5; 7 nucleotides agree with TRBD1. The V gene end was trimmed by 6 bases and the J gene end by 7 bases; junction bases not matched to a gene: 4. The CDR3 is 12 residues long. Germline V gene sequence: CDR1 SGHDT, CDR2 YYEEEE. The CDR3 protein is CASTTGSQPQHF. The CDR3 bases are TGTGCCAGCACGACAGGGTCACAGCCCCAGCATTTT.

The chain couples TRBV30 to TRBJ1-3; no clear D gene. Germline-derived CDR1 and CDR2 are GTSNPN and SVGIG (reference sequence). CDR3 size: 16 residues. With 8 bases removed from V and 0 bases from J, the gap between germline ends came to 20 bases. As DNA, the CDR3 is TGTGCCGCAATAGGCAGCCAGCCCTTCTCTGGAAACACCATATATTTT. Its protein is CAAIGSQPFSGNTIYF.

The chain recombines TRBV2 with TRBJ1-4, with D unclear. With 3 bases removed from V and 6 bases from J, the gap between germline ends came to 11 bases. The germline CDR1 and CDR2 sequences are SNHLY and FYNNEI. The CDR3 runs to 14 residues. CDR3 region: CASSDGIVDEKLFF. DNA of the CDR3: TGTGCCAGCAGTGACGGTATAGTGGATGAAAAACTGTTTTTT.

This clone came up many times. The genes are TRBV6-1 and TRBJ1-1, with D possibly TRBD1 on 5 matching bases. The germline V gene encodes CDR1 MNHNS and CDR2 SASEGT. V lost 1 base and J lost 7, with 10 bases in between. This CDR3 has 13 residues. CDR3 in amino acids: CASSEEGGGEAFF. CDR3 coding DNA: TGTGCCAGCAGTGAAGAGGGCGGGGGTGAAGCTTTCTTT.

This clone has a handful of counts. The CDR3 region is CASSIDGGGTEAFF. In DNA, the CDR3 is TGTGCCAGTAGTATAGATGGAGGCGGTACTGAAGCTTTCTTT. The rearrangement uses TRBV19 and TRBJ1-1; D is unclear. Germline CDR1 LNHDA, CDR2 SQIVND (reference sequence). The germline V and J ends were trimmed by 0 bases and 5 bases, with 10 bases remaining between them. This CDR3 has 14 residues.

This clone was found a few times. CDR3 nucleotides: TGTGCTAGTGGTTTGAGTGGTTGGGGTTCACCCCTCCACTTT. This codes for CASGLSGWGSPLHF. The genes are TRBV12-5 and TRBJ1-6; no reliable D call. Germline V gives CDR1 LGHNT, CDR2 FRNRAP. The CDR3 spans 14 residues. V was cut by 2 bases and J by 9 bases, with 11 bases left in between.

The chain uses TRBV29-1 and TRBJ1-2; TRBD1 agrees at 7 bases. The CDR3 is made up of 13 amino acids. The V segment lost 5 bases and the J segment 4 bases; nucleotides outside the gene matches: 7. CDR1 SQVTM and CDR2 ANQGSEA come from the germline V gene. As DNA, the CDR3 is TGCAGCGTTACGACAGGGTCTGGCTATGGCTACACCTTC. It translates to CSVTTGSGYGYTF.

This chain links TRBV5-6 with TRBJ1-1; no clear D. V lost 0 bases and J 3 bases, leaving 9 bases between the germline ends. Germline lookup yields CDR1 SGHDT and CDR2 YYEEEE. The CDR3 is made up of 14 amino acids. This CDR3 is CASSLEGLDTEAFF. CDR3 bases: TGTGCCAGCAGCTTGGAGGGTTTGGACACTGAAGCTTTCTTT. Full variable domain (rest looked up from reference TRBV5-6 and TRBJ1-1): DAGVTQSPTHLIKTRGQQVTLRCSPKSGHDTVSWYQQALGQGPQFIFQYYEEEERQRGNFPDRFSGHQFPNYSSELNVNALLLGDSALYLCASSLEGLDTEAFFGQGTRLTVV.